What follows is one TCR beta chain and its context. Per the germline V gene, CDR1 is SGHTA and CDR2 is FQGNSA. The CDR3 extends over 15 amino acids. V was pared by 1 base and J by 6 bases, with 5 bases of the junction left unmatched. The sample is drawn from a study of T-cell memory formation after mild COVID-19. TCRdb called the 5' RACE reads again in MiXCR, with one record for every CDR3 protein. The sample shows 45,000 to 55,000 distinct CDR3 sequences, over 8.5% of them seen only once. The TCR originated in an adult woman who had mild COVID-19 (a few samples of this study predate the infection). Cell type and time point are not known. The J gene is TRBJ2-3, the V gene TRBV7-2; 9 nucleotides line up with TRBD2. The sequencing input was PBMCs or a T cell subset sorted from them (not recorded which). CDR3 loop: CASSLGAGGPDTQYF. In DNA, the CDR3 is TGTGCCAGCAGCTTAGGGGCGGGAGGGCCGGATACGCAGTATTTT. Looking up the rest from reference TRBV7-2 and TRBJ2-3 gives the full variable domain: GAGVSQSPSNKVTEKGKDVELRCDPISGHTALYWYRQSLGQGLEFLIYFQGNSAPDKSGLPSDRFSAERTGGSVSTLTIQRTQQEDSAVYLCASSLGAGGPDTQYFGPGTRLTVL.